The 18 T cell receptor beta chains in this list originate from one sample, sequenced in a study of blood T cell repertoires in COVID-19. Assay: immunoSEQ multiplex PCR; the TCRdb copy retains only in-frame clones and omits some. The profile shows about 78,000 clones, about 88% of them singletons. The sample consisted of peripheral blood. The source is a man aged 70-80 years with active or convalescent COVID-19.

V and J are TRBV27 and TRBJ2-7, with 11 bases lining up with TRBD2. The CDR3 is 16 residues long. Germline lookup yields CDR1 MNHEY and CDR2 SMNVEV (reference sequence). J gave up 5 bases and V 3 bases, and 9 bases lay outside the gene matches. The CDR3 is CASSFSALAGVDEQYF. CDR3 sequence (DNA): TGTGCCAGCAGTTTTTCCGCACTAGCGGGAGTCGACGAGCAGTACTTC.

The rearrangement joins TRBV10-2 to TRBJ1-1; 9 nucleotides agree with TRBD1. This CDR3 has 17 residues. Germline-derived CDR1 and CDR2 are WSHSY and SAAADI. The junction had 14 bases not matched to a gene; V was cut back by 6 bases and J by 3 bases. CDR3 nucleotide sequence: TGCGCCAGCAGCGGGGGACAGGGAAATTGGAGGGACACTGAAGCTTTCTTT. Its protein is CASSGGQGNWRDTEAFF.

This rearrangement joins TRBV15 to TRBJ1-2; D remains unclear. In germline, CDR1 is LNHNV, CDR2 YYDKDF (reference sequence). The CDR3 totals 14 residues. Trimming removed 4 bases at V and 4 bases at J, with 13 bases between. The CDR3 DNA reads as TGTGCCACCAGCATCCCGGGAGGCGGCTATGGCTACACCTTC. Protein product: CATSIPGGGYGYTF.

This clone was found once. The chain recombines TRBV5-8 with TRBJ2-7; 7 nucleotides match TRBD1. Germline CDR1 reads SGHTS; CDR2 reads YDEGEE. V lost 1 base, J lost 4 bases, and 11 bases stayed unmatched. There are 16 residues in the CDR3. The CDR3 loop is CASSLITGASFYEQYF. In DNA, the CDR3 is TGTGCCAGCAGCTTGATAACAGGGGCTTCCTTTTACGAGCAGTACTTC.

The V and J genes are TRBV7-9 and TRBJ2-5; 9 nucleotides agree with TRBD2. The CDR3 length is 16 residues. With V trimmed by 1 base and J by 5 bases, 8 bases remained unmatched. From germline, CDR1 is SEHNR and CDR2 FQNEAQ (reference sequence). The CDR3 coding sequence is TGTGCCAGCAGCTTAGGCGCGGGGGGGCCGGAGGAGACCCAGTACTTC. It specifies CASSLGAGGPEETQYF.

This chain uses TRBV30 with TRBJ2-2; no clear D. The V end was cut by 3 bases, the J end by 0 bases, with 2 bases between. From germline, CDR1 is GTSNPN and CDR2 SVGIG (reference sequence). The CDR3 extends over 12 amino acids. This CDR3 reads CAWSANTGELFF. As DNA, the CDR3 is TGTGCCTGGAGCGCGAACACCGGGGAGCTGTTTTTT.

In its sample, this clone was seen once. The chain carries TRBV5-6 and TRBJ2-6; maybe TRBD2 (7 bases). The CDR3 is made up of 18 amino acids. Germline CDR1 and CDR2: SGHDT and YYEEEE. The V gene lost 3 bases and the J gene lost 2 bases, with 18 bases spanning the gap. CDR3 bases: TGTGCCAGCAGCTCTTACCGGGGGGCGTGGGCTGGGGCCAACGTCCTGACTTTC. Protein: CASSSYRGAWAGANVLTF.

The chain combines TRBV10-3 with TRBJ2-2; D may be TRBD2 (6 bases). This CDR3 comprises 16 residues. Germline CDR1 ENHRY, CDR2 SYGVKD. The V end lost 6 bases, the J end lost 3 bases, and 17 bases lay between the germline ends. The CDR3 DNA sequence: TGTGCCATCAGCCCCGAGGGGACGGGGGACACCGGGGAGCTGTTTTTT. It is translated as CAISPEGTGDTGELFF.

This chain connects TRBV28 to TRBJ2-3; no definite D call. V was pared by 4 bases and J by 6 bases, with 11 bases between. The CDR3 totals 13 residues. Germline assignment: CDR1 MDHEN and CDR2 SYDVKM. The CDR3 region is CASSSHGPDTQYF. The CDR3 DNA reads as TGTGCCAGCAGTTCCCATGGCCCGGATACGCAGTATTTT.

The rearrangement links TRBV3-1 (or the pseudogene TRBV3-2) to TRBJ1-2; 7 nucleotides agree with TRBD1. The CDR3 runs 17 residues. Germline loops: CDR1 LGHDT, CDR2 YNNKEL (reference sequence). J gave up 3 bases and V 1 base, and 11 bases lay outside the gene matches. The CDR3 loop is CASSQVGPGGYDYGYTF. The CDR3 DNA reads TGTGCCAGCAGCCAAGTTGGACCAGGGGGATATGACTATGGCTACACCTTC.

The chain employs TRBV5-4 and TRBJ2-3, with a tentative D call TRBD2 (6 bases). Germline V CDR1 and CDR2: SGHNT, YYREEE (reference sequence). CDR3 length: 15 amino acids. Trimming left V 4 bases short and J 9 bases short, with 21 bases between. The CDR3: CASSLISGIGRTQYF. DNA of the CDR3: TGTGCCAGCAGCCTAATCTCCGGGATTGGGAGGACGCAGTATTTT.

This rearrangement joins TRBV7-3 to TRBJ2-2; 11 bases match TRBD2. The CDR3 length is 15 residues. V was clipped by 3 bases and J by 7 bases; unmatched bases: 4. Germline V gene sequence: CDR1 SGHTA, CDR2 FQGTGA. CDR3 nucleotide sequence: TGTGCCAGCAGCTTCCTAGCGGGAGGAATCGGGGAGCTGTTTTTT. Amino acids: CASSFLAGGIGELFF. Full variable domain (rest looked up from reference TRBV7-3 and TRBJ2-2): GAGVSQTPSNKVTEKGKYVELRCDPISGHTALYWYRQSLGQGPEFLIYFQGTGAADDSGLPNDRFFAVRPEGSVSTLKIQRTERGDSAVYLCASSFLAGGIGELFFGEGSRLTVL.

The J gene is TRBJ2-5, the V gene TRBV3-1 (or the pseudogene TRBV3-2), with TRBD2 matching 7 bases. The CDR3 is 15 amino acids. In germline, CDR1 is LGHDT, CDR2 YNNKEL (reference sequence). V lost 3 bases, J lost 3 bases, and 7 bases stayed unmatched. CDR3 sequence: CASSHGGVSEETQYF. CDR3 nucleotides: TGTGCCAGCAGCCATGGGGGGGTATCCGAAGAGACCCAGTACTTC.

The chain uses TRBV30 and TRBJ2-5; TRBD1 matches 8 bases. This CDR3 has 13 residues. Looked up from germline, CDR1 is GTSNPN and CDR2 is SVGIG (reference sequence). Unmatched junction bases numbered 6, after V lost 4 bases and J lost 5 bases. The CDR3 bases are TGTGCCTGGACTTACAGGGGGGCGGAGACCCAGTACTTC. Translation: CAWTYRGAETQYF.

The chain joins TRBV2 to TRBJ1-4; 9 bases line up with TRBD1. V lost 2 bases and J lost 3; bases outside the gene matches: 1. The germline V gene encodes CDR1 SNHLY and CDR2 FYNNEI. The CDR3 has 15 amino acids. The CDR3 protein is CASSETGGPNEKLFF. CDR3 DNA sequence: TGTGCCAGCAGTGAAACAGGGGGCCCTAATGAAAAACTGTTTTTT.

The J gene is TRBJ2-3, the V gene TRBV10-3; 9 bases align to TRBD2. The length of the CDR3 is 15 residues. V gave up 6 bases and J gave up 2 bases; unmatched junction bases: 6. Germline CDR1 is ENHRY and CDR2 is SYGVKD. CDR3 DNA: TGTGCCATCAGGGGACTAGCTGGCGACACAGATACGCAGTATTTT. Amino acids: CAIRGLAGDTDTQYF.

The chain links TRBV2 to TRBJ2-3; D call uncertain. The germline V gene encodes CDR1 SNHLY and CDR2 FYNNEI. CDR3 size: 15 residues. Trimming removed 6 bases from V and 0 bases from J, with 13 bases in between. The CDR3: CASREVGLSTDTQYF. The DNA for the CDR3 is TGTGCCAGCAGAGAGGTCGGTCTTAGCACAGATACGCAGTATTTT.

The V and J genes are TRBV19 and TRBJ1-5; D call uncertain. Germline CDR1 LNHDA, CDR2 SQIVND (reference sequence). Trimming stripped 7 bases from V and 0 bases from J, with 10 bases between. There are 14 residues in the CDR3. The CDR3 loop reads CASKPELSNQPQHF. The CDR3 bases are TGTGCCAGTAAACCGGAGCTTAGCAATCAGCCCCAGCATTTT. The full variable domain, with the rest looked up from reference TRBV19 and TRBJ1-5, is DGGITQSPKYLFRKEGQNVTLSCEQNLNHDAMYWYRQDPGQGLRLIYYSQIVNDFQKGDIAEGYSVSREKKESFPLTVTSAQKNPTAFYLCASKPELSNQPQHFGDGTRLSIL.